Listed here are 3 T cell receptor beta chains from one sample, sequenced in a study of siplizumab effects on memory and regulatory T cells. Some clones are missing from TCRdb's copy, which holds only in-frame ones; the method was immunoSEQ multiplex PCR. Of more than 75,000 clones in the sample, approximately 97% were seen once. Sequencing used naive CD4+ T cells sorted from blood. Receptors were obtained from a human donor in good health.

V usage is TRBV5-4 and J usage is TRBJ2-4; 9 nucleotides align to TRBD2. Germline V lookup: CDR1 SGHNT, CDR2 YYREEE (reference sequence). The CDR3 spans 16 residues. With 4 bases clipped from V and 8 bases from J, the junction kept 13 bases outside the gene matches. The CDR3 region has the DNA TGTGCCAGCAGCCCTCAGCGGGGGGCGGGGGGATACATTCAGTACTTC. This codes for CASSPQRGAGGYIQYF.

The chain couples TRBV6-5 to TRBJ2-7, with D hard to call. V shed 0 bases and J shed 3 bases, with 12 bases lying between them. The CDR3 covers 15 residues. CDR1 and CDR2 from the germline V gene are MNHEY and SVGAGI. CDR3 coding DNA: TGTGCCAGCAGTTACTCGATCACGCCGTACTACGAGCAGTACTTC. Translating it yields CASSYSITPYYEQYF.

The V call is TRBV6-1, the J call TRBJ2-7; D possibly corresponds to TRBD1 (6 bases). Trimming removed 5 bases from V and 5 bases from J, with 10 bases in between. Looked up from germline, CDR1 is MNHNS and CDR2 is SASEGT. This CDR3 contains 12 residues. Here the CDR3 DNA reads TGTGCCAGCAGTTTACAGGGAAACGAGCAGTACTTC. Translated, it gives CASSLQGNEQYF.